This T cell receptor beta chain was identified in a study of shared clonotypes between healthy human individuals. Study information: The cohort had a couple of women and three men, ages 18 to 49. Study-wide results and limits: Blood was the only sampled material, and tissue repertoires likely differ.

Study donors comprised healthy, HIV-negative adults devoid of recent acute infection or vaccination. Looked up from germline, CDR1 is SGHRS and CDR2 is YFSETQ. Trimming took 3 bases from V and 3 from J; bases not matched to a gene: 19. The CDR3 runs to 19 residues. About this clone: The antigen is not known.

As handled by the study authors: Filtering was not the same, since immunoSEQ gave junction-only sequences without quality scores. Assay used: immunoSEQ multiplex PCR; TCRdb lists only in-frame clones, some missing. V, J and clone size are taken as reported in that table, and D and trimming were inferred from the DNA itself. This sample has about 450,000 clones; 70% to 80% occur once, and the top ten carry roughly 13%. The chain has TRBV5-1 and TRBJ2-3; 7 bases fit TRBD1. Sequenced sample: PBMCs. The TCR originated in a woman between 40 and 55 years old in good health. Some clones in this sample may be carry-over from other donors' samples. Written as DNA, the CDR3 is TGCGCCAGCAGCTCCAAAGAAAGCCTCAGGGTCAGGGGGACAGATACGCAGTATTTT. Protein sequence: CASSSKESLRVRGTDTQYF.